Reported below is one T cell receptor beta chain. Which antigen it targets is not known. One end of the junction does not line up with germline, which may come from a read error. The data belong to a study of T cells in Graves' hyperthyroidism and ophthalmopathy (dated by TCRdb to 2018 to 2020). Context from the whole study: TCR V-J signatures able to tell the groups apart were searched for in a discovery cohort of 90 to 100 patients, of whom roughly 42 had Graves' ophthalmopathy and around 56 had stable Graves' hyperthyroidism. Following sampling, methimazole starting at 30 mg daily was given to hyperthyroidism patients, and high-dose intravenous methylprednisolone was given to ophthalmopathy patients. The 100 or so discovery patients were randomly split 7:3 into training and test sets. An independent validation cohort of fewer than 20 hyperthyroidism patients and about 15 patients who later progressed to ophthalmopathy tested prospective prediction of ophthalmopathy. According to the paper, TCR Vbeta CDR3 sequencing was carried out on about 140 peripheral blood samples, which came from 40 to 45 ophthalmopathy, around 74 hyperthyroidism and approximately 17 progressor patients. In more than five Graves' hyperthyroidism patients, the study also compared T-cell repertoires from thyroid tissue with T-cell repertoires from blood. Study-wide findings and limitations: Most expanded thyroid clonotypes (frequency above 0.001) were also found in blood, which suggests that blood repertoires may mirror thyroid immune responses. In cross-validation, a model built on a 13 V-J signature told ophthalmopathy apart from stable hyperthyroidism with approximately 90% sensitivity and about 81% specificity, and in testing the same model reached 80%/75%. No statistical method was used to fix the sample size in advance, and group allocation was not hidden from the investigators. In validation, progression to ophthalmopathy was predicted by the model with almost 71% sensitivity and nearly 75% specificity, a median of roughly six months before onset.

The study excluded patients with uncontrolled infections, other autoimmune diseases, pregnancy or lactation. Diagnoses relied on clinical symptoms, serum thyroxine and TRAb, thyroid ultrasound and orbital computed tomography. Total RNA was extracted using Trizol reagent, and RNA quality was assessed on an Agilent 2100 Bioanalyzer. CDR1 SNHLY and CDR2 FYNNEI were looked up in the germline V gene. From the cysteine up to the phenylalanine, the CDR3 has a length of 16 residues. Here the CDR3 DNA is all that survives: 48 bases in frame from base 1. Amplification of TCR beta CDR3 regions was carried out from RNA transcripts. For the first round of RT-PCR on the TCR CDR3, the HTBI primer set was used together with the Qiagen OneStep RT-PCR kit. A second multiplex PCR round built the libraries, followed by size selection and purification. The libraries were sequenced on an Illumina HiSeq2000 using paired-end 100 bp reads. Per the authors' processing: SOAPnuke was used to process the raw data, throwing out any read that contained adapters or uncalled bases, had a mean Phred below 15, or lacked an exact constant-primer or identifier match. High-quality paired reads were merged using COPE v1.2.5, and each unique nucleotide sequence was defined as a clonotype. MiTCR v1.1 was used to align clonotypes to the IMGT TRBV, TRBD and TRBJ reference segments. The analysis included only V-J combinations with a frequency above 0.0001, which together covered 99% to 99.2% of the repertoires. A TCS score was defined as the ratio of F50 (clonal expansion) to E x V (chaos), with BLOSUM62-based TCRdist applied between CDR3 peptides within each V-J. Welch's t-statistics and random forest reduced around 550 V-J features to 13, which were used in a naive Bayes classifier (R e1071). Thyroid-blood repertoire similarity was quantified with the Morisita-Horn index. The public reads were reprocessed in TCRdb via fastp at Q25 and MiXCR, keeping in-frame beta chains. All rows with the same CDR3 protein become a single entry with the most common DNA and genes. The V and J calls here are based on TCRdb, not the publication. In this sample the table shows hundreds of thousands of distinct CDR3 sequences, approximately 42% of which occur a single time. Together, the top ten hold about 7.7% of the sample.

The receptor chain draws on TRBV2 and TRBJ1-2; 5 matching bases give a weak D call of TRBD1. The sample was peripheral blood or thyroid tissue (not recorded which). This clonotype was sampled from an adult man with Graves' disease, either hyperthyroidism or ophthalmopathy (not recorded which). This receptor carries the CDR3 CASSYGGMQTFYGDTF. At the DNA level, the sequence is TGTGCCAGCAGTTACGGGGGGATGCAGACGTTCTATGGCGACACCTTC.